This TCR beta chain was observed in a study of human T cells and chemical hapten exposure. Study background: The sensitizer, 2% DPC, was used on around 2 cm by around 2 cm of upper inner arm skin. Study results and caveats: It was expanded TCRs that formed significantly more large CDR3 similarity clusters than controls did. TCRs above 1 in 1000 frequency did not change with DPC sensitization.

CDR3 size: 16 residues. V dropped 0 bases and J dropped 5 bases, with 13 bases sitting between them. Germline lookup yields CDR1 LGHNA and CDR2 YSLEER. Time point noted: patch test 2, 6 weeks after DPC sensitization. The treatment denotes: therapeutic diphenylcyclopropenone sensitization with weekly scalp DPC. This clonotype was seen many times. Its target is not known. Attachment of unique molecular identifiers to individual cDNA molecules was performed in the library. Via MiXCR, TCRdb re-called the RACE reads, giving one row per CDR3 protein. Of some 350,000 distinct CDR3 sequences in the sample, over 6% are singletons; the top ten hold less than 6.5%.

This chain uses TRBV4-3 with TRBJ2-2; D not resolved. The sample was whole blood, taken in connection with sensitization to the hapten diphenylcyclopropenone (DPC). The clonotype was recovered from a woman aged 18-29 years with alopecia areata. Some clones in this sample may be carry-over from other donors' samples. The CDR3: CASSQDLEIGTGELFF. CDR3 nucleotides: TGCGCCAGCAGCCAAGATCTAGAAATTGGAACCGGGGAGCTGTTTTTT.